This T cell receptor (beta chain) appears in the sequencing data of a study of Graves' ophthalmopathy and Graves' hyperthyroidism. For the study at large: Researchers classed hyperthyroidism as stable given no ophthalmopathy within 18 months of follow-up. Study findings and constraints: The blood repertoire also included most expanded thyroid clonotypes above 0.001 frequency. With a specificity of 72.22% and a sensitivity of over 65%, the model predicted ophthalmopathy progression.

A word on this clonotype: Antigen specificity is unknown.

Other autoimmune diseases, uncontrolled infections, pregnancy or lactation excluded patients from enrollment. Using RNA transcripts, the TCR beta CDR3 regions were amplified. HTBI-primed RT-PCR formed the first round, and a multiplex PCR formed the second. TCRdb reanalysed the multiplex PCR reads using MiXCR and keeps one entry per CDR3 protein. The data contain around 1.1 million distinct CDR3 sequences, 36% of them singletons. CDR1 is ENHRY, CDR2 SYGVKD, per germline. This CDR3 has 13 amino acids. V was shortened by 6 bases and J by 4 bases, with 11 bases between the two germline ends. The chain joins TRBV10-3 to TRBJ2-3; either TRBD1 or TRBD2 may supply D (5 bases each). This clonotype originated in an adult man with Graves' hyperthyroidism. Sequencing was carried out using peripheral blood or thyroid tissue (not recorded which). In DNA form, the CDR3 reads TGTGCCATCAGCTGGGGGAGCGCAGATACGCAGTATTTT. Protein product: CAISWGSADTQYF.